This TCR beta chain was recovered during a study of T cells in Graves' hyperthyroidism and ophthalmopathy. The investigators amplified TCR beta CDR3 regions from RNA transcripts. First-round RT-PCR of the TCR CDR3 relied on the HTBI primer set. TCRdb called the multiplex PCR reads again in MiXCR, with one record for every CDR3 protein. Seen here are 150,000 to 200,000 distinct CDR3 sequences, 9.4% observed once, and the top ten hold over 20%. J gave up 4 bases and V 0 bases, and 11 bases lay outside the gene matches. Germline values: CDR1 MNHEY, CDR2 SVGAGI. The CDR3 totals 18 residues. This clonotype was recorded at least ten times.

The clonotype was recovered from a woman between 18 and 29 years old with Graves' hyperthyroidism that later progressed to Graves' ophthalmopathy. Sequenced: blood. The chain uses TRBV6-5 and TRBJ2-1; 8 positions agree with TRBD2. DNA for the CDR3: TGTGCCAGCAGTTACTCTTCGGGAAGCGGGGGCCCTTACAATGAGCAGTTCTTC. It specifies CASSYSSGSGGPYNEQFF.